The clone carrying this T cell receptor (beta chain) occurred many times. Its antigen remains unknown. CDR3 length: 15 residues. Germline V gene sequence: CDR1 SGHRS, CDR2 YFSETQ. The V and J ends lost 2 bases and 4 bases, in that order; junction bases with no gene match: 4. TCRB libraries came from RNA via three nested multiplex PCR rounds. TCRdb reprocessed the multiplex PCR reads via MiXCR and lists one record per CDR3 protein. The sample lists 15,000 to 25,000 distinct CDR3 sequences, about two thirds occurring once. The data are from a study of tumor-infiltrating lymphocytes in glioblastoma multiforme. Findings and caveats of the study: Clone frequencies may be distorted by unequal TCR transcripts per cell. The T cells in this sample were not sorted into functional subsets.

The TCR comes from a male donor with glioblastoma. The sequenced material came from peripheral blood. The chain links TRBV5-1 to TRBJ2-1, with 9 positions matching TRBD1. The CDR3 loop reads CASSFRDREYNEQFF. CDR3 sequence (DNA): TGCGCCAGCAGCTTCCGGGACAGGGAGTACAATGAGCAGTTCTTC. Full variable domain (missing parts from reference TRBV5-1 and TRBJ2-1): KAGVTQTPRYLIKTRGQQVTLSCSPISGHRSVSWYQQTPGQGLQFLFEYFSETQRNKGNFPGRFSGRQFSNSRSEMNVSTLELGDSALYLCASSFRDREYNEQFFGPGTRLTVL.